This TCR beta chain was sequenced during a study of neurological immune-mediated disorders. This clonotype was seen at least ten times. The target antigen is unknown. The CDR3 sequence is 16 residues long. From germline, CDR1 is SGHRS and CDR2 YFSETQ. The V and J ends lost 2 bases and 5 bases respectively, with 20 bases between them. The making of cDNA relied on 5'RACE with 10-nucleotide random UMIs. TCRdb itself ran the 5' RACE reads through MiXCR, one entry per CDR3 protein. The repertoire holds about 38,000 distinct CDR3 sequences, with under 14% as singletons. General study results and limits: None of the CDR3 amino acid sequences found in expanded clones was shared across subjects. This suggests that the TCR-beta repertoires were private in all groups.

The source is a woman aged 25 to 39 with HTLV-1-associated myelopathy (HAM/TSP). V and J are TRBV5-1 and TRBJ2-7; a possible D gene is TRBD1 (6 bases). The sequenced material came from CD4+ T cells from blood. CDR3 residues: CASSFRSGVGGHEQYF. CDR3 nucleotide sequence: TGCGCCAGCAGCTTCCGTTCAGGGGTGGGTGGACACGAGCAGTACTTC.